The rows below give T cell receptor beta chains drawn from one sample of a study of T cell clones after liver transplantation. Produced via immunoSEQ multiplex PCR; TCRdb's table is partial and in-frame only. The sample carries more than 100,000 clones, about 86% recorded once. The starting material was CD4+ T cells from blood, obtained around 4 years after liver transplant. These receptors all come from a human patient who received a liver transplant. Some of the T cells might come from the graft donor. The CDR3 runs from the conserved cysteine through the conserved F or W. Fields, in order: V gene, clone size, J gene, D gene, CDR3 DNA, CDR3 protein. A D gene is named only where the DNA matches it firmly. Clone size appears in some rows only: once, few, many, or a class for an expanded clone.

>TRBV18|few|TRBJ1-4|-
TGTGCCAGCTCACCACCGGGGCCTCTCGGGCGGGCTAATGAAAAACTGTTTTTT
CASSPPGPLGRANEKLFF
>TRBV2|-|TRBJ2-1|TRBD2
TGTGCCAGCAGCTCCGGGACTAGCGGGAGGAATGAGCAGTTCTTC
CASSSGTSGRNEQFF
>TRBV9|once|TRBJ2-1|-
TGTGCCAGCAGCGTAGCGAATTACAATGAGCAGTTCTTC
CASSVANYNEQFF
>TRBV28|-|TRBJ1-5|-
TGTGCCAGCAGTCTCGGGGGGGGTGGGAATCAGCCCCAGCATTTT
CASSLGGGGNQPQHF
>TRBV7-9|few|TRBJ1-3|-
TGTGCCAGCAGCCGACCCTCCCGAAACACCATATATTTT
CASSRPSRNTIYF
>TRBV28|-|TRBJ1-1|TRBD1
TGTGCCAGCAGTCCTATCACAGGGGTGAGGACTGAAGCTTTCTTT
CASSPITGVRTEAFF
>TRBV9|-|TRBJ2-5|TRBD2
TGTGCCAGCAGCACCCGACTAGCGAGAGAGACCCAGTACTTC
CASSTRLARETQYF
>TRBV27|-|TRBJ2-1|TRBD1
TGTGCCAGCAGCCGAGGGACAGGGGGCAATGAGCAGTTCTTC
CASSRGTGGNEQFF
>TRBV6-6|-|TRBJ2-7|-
TGTGCCAGCAGTTCCACAGGTCGCTACGAGCAGTACTTC
CASSSTGRYEQYF
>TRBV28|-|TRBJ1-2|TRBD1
TGTGCCAGCAGCTGGGGACAGGGGACCTATGGCTACACCTTC
CASSWGQGTYGYTF
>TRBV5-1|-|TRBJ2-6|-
TGCGCCAGCAGCTTACAAGGGTCCGGGGCCAACGTCCTGACTTTC
CASSLQGSGANVLTF